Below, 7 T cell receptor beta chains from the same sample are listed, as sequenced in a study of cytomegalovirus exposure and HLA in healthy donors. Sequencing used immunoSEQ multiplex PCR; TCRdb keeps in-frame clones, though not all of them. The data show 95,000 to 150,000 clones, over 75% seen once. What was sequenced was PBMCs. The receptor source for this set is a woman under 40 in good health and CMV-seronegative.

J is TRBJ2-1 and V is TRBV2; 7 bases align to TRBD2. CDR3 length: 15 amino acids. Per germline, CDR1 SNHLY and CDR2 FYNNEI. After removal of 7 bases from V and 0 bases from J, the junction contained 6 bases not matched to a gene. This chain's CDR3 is CASTQAGSSYNEQFF. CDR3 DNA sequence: TGTGCCAGCACGCAAGCGGGGAGCTCCTACAATGAGCAGTTCTTC. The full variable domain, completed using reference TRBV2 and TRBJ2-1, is EPEVTQTPSHQVTQMGQEVILRCVPISNHLYFYWYRQILGQKVEFLVSFYNNEISEKSEIFDDQFSVERPDGSNFTLKIRSTKLEDSAMYFCASTQAGSSYNEQFFGPGTRLTVL.

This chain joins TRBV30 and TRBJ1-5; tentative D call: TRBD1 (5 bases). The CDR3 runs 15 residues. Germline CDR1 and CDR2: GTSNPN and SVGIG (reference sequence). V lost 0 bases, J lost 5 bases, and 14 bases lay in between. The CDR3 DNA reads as TGTGCCTGGAGTGTTAACAGGAATAGTGATCAGCCCCAGCATTTT. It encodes CAWSVNRNSDQPQHF.

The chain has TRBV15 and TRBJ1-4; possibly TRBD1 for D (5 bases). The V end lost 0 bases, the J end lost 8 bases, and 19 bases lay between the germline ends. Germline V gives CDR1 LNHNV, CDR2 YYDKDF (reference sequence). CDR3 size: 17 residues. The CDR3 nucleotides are TGTGCCACCAGCAGAGAAATGCCCCGGGGGGGTAGGGAAAAACTGTTTTTT. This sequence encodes CATSREMPRGGREKLFF.

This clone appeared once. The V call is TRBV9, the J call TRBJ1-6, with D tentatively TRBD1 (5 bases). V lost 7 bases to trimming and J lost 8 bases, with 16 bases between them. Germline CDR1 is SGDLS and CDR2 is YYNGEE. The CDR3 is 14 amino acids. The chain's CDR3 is CASRGGTKHSPLHF. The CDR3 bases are TGTGCCAGCCGGGGGGGGACCAAACATTCACCCCTCCACTTT.

This chain's CDR3 is CASSTPPTATDTQYF. CDR3 DNA sequence: TGTGCCAGCAGCACCCCTCCGACAGCAACAGATACGCAGTATTTT. The chain combines TRBV5-4 with TRBJ2-3; perhaps TRBD1 as D (5 bases). CDR1 SGHNT and CDR2 YYREEE come from the germline V gene (reference sequence). V was shortened by 4 bases and J by 3 bases, with 15 bases between the two germline ends. The CDR3 totals 15 residues.

DNA of the CDR3: TGTGCCAGTAGTGCGAAAGGAGACGGTGAAAAACTGTTTTTT. It encodes CASSAKGDGEKLFF. This chain connects TRBV19 to TRBJ1-4, with D uncertain. The CDR3 is made up of 14 amino acids. Deletions cut 5 bases from V and 7 bases from J, with 14 bases between. Germline V gene data show CDR1 as LNHDA and CDR2 as SQIVND (reference sequence).

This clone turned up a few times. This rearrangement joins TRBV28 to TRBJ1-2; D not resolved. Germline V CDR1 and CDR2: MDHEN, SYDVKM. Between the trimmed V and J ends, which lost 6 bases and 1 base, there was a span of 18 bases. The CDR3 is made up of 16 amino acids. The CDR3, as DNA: TGTGCCAGCAGGACGGCGGGGAGCATTTTTAACTATGGCTACACCTTC. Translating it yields CASRTAGSIFNYGYTF.